The 7 T cell receptor beta chains below all came from one sample that was sequenced in a study of shared T cell receptors in the human thymus. TCRdb keeps only in-frame clones here, not all; method: immunoSEQ multiplex PCR. The sample shows about 610,000 clones, 88% of them seen only once. In addition, the sample was reused for a study of human thymus T cells.

What was sequenced was thymocytes. Every receptor here comes from a boy in the first two years of life with a congenital heart defect.

This rearrangement joins TRBV28 to TRBJ2-1, with TRBD2 matching over 8 bases. J lost 9 bases, V lost 6 bases, and 16 bases had no gene match. This CDR3 has 16 amino acids. Germline V gene sequence: CDR1 MDHEN, CDR2 SYDVKM. The CDR3: CASSRTSGSRGSEQFF. In DNA, the CDR3 is TGTGCCAGCAGCCGTACCAGCGGGAGTCGGGGGAGTGAGCAGTTCTTC. Full variable domain (rest looked up from reference TRBV28 and TRBJ2-1): DVKVTQSSRYLVKRTGEKVFLECVQDMDHENMFWYRQDPGLGLRLIYFSYDVKMKEKGDIPEGYSVSREKKERFSLILESASTNQTSMYLCASSRTSGSRGSEQFFGPGTRLTVL.

V is TRBV4-3 and J is TRBJ2-1, with 8 nucleotides matching TRBD2. Trimming at V came to 6 bases and at J to 8 bases, leaving 21 bases not matched to a gene. The CDR3 covers 18 residues. Looked up from germline, CDR1 is LGHNA and CDR2 is YSLEER. The CDR3 nucleotides read TGCGCCAGCAGGACCACAGTGGCGGCGGGAGGAAGAATGGATGAGCAGTTCTTC. The encoded protein is CASRTTVAAGGRMDEQFF.

V is TRBV5-1 and J is TRBJ2-2; 14 bases align to TRBD2. V dropped 2 bases and J dropped 5; count of bases not matched to a gene: 5. CDR1 and CDR2 from the germline V gene are SGHRS and YFSETQ. The CDR3 has 17 residues. CDR3 amino acids: CASSFPGLAGETGELFF. As DNA, the CDR3 is TGCGCCAGCAGCTTTCCGGGACTAGCGGGAGAGACCGGGGAGCTGTTTTTT.

This clone was seen a few times. The CDR3 nucleotides are TGCAGTGCTTCGACAGCCACAGAAGCTTTCTTT. This translates into CSASTATEAFF. This chain uses TRBV20-1 with TRBJ1-1; TRBD1 is a possible D gene (5 bases). Germline CDR1 reads DFQATT; CDR2 reads SNEGSKA (reference sequence). With 5 bases removed from V and 8 bases from J, the gap between germline ends came to 12 bases. This CDR3 spans 11 amino acids.

V and J are TRBV30 and TRBJ2-3; 7 bases align to TRBD2. The trim removed 1 base at V and 5 bases at J, leaving 15 bases unmatched. The germline V gene has CDR1 GTSNPN and CDR2 SVGIG (reference sequence). The CDR3 is 17 amino acids. CDR3 DNA: TGTGCCTGGAGTGACCCCTCTGAGGGAGGGCCGGAAGATACGCAGTATTTT. Amino acids: CAWSDPSEGGPEDTQYF. The entire variable domain, with the rest obtained from reference TRBV30 and TRBJ2-3, is as follows: SQTIHQWPATLVQPVGSPLSLECTVEGTSNPNLYWYRQAAGRGLQLLFYSVGIGQISSEVPQNLSASRPQDRQFILSSKKLLLSDSGFYLCAWSDPSEGGPEDTQYFGPGTRLTVL.

This clone came up once. J is TRBJ2-5 and V is TRBV10-3, with 10 bases that match TRBD2. The CDR3 is made up of 17 amino acids. Germline values: CDR1 ENHRY, CDR2 SYGVKD. Trimming at V came to 11 bases and at J to 5 bases, leaving 20 bases not matched to a gene. CDR3 sequence (DNA): TGTGCCGCCTCGTGTTGTGGTAGCGGGAGGCCCAGGGAGACCCAGTACTTC. Amino acid sequence: CAASCCGSGRPRETQYF.

The chain has TRBV6-6 and TRBJ1-1, with TRBD1 matching over 8 bases. V trimming: 1 base; J trimming: 3 bases; junction bases outside the gene matches: 4. The CDR3 extends over 15 amino acids. The germline CDR1 and CDR2 sequences are MNHNY and SVGAGI (reference sequence). CDR3 sequence (DNA): TGTGCCAGCAGTTACTTCAGGGGGCTCCACACTGAAGCTTTCTTT. Its protein product is CASSYFRGLHTEAFF.